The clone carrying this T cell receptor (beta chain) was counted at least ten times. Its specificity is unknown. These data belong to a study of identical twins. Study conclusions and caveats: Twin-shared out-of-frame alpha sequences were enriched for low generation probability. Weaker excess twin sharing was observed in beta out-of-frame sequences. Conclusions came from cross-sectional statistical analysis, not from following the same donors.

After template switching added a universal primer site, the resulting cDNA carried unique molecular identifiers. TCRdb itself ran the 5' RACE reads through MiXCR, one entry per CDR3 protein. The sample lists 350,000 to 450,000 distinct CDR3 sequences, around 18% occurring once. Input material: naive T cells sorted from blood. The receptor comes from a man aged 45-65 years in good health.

The CDR3 DNA sequence: TGCAGTGCCCTCCGGCTAGCGGGATCCCAAGAGACCCAGTACTTC. Its translation is CSALRLAGSQETQYF. The chain recombines TRBV20-1 with TRBJ2-5; 9 bases match TRBD2. Germline values: CDR1 DFQATT, CDR2 SNEGSKA (reference sequence). The trim removed 6 bases at V and 1 base at J, leaving 9 bases unmatched. The CDR3 sequence is 15 residues long.